This TCR beta chain was sequenced in a study of T cell changes during pregnancy in multiple sclerosis. The germline V gene encodes CDR1 LGHNA and CDR2 YNFKEQ. This CDR3 has 13 residues. Between the trimmed V and J ends, which lost 3 bases and 5 bases, there was a span of 10 bases. Sequencing used immunoSEQ multiplex PCR; TCRdb keeps in-frame clones, though not all of them. The repertoire has about 45,000 clones, 75% to 95% of them found once; the top ten carry less than 3.5%. The chain has TRBV4-2 and TRBJ1-1; D remains unclear. The TCR sequence derives from a female donor with multiple sclerosis, enrolled in a pregnancy study. The input for sequencing was CD8+ T cells from peripheral blood mononuclear cells, taken in the second trimester of pregnancy. CDR3 amino acids: CASSHGGKTEAFF. The CDR3, as DNA: TGTGCCAGCAGCCACGGCGGGAAGACTGAAGCTTTCTTT.